This T cell receptor beta chain was recorded in a study of blood T cell repertoires in COVID-19. On the study more broadly: The samples span acute and convalescent COVID-19 from the United States, Italy and Spain. The analysed material was cDNA or gDNA that came from T cells, B-cell-depleted T cells, or PBMCs.

J gave up 5 bases and V 6 bases, and 16 bases lay outside the gene matches. The CDR3 sequence is 18 residues long. Germline V CDR1 and CDR2: MNHEY, SMNVEV (reference sequence). Methods used by the authors: Quantification of nucleated cells was approximated via reference gene primer amplification. Sequencing used immunoSEQ multiplex PCR; TCRdb keeps in-frame clones, though not all of them. V and J calls and clone size are as listed in that table; D and trimming were resolved from the DNA. The sample includes 150,000 or so clones, 87% of them seen just once. The chain employs TRBV27 and TRBJ1-2, with 12 bases identical to TRBD1. The sample consisted of peripheral blood. This receptor was obtained from a human donor in a cohort sampled during active COVID-19. CDR3 coding DNA: TGTGCCAGCAGCCTAACCTCCGGGACAGGGGGCCTTTGGTATGGCTACACCTTC. This translates into CASSLTSGTGGLWYGYTF.